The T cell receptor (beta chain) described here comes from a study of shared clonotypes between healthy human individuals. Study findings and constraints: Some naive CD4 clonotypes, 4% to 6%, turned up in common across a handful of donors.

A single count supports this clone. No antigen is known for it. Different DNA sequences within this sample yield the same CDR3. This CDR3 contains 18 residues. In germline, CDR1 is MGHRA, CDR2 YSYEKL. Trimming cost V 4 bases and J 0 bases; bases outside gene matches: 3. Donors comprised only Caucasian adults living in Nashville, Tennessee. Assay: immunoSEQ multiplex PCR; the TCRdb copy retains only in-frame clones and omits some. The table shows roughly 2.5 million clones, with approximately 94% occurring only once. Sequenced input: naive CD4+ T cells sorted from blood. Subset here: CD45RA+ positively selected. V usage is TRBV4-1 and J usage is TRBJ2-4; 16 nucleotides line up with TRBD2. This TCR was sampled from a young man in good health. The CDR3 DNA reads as TGCGCCAGCAGCCCGGGACTAGCGGGGGGGTTAGCCAAAAACATTCAGTACTTC. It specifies CASSPGLAGGLAKNIQYF.